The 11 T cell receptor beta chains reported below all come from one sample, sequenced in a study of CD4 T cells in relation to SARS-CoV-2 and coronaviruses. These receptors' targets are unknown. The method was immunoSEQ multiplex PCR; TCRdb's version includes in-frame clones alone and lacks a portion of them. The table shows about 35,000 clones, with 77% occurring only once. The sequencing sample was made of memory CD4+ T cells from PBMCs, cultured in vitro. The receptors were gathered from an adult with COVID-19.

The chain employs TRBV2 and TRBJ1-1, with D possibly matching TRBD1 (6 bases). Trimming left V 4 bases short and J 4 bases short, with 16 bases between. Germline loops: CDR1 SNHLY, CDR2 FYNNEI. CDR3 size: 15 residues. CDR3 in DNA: TGTGCCAGCAGTGTACAGGGAGGGGGAGGCACTGAAGCTTTCTTT. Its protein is CASSVQGGGGTEAFF.

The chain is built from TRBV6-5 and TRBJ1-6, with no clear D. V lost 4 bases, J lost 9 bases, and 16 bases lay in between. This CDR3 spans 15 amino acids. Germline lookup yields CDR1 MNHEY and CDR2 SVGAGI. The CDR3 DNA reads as TGTGCCAGCAGTTCCACCCACAGCGTGGGTTCACCCCTCCACTTT. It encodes CASSSTHSVGSPLHF.

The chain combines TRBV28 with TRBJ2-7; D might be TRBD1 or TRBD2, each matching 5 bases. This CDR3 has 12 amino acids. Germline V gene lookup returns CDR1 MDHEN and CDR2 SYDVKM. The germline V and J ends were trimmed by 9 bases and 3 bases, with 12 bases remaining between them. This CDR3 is CARTWGIYEQYF. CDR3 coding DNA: TGTGCCAGGACCTGGGGGATCTACGAGCAGTACTTC.

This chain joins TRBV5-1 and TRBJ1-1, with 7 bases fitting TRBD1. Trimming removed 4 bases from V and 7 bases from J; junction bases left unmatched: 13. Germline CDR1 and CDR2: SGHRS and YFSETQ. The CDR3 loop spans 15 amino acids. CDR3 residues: CASSLLTSGGLEAFF. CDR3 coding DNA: TGCGCCAGCAGCCTCCTTACGTCAGGGGGTCTTGAAGCTTTCTTT. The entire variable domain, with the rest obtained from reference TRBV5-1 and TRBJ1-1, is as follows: KAGVTQTPRYLIKTRGQQVTLSCSPISGHRSVSWYQQTPGQGLQFLFEYFSETQRNKGNFPGRFSGRQFSNSRSEMNVSTLELGDSALYLCASSLLTSGGLEAFFGQGTRLTVV.

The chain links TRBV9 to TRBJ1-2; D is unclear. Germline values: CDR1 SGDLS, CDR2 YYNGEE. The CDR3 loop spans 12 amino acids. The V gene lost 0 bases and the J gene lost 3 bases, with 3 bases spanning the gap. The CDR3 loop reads CASSVGHYGYTF. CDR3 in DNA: TGTGCCAGCAGCGTAGGACACTATGGCTACACCTTC.

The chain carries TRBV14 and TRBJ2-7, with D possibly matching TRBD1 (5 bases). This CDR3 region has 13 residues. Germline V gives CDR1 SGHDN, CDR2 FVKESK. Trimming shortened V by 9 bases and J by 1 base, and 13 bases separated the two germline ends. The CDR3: CARKQESSYEQYF. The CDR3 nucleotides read TGTGCCAGAAAACAGGAGTCATCCTACGAGCAGTACTTC.

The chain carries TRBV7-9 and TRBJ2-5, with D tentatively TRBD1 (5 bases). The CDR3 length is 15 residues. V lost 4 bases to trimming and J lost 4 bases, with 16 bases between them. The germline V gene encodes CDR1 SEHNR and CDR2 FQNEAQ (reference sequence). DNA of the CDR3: TGTGCCAGCAGCTCTCATGGACAAAATATAGAGACCCAGTACTTC. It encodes CASSSHGQNIETQYF. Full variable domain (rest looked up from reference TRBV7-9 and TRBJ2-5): DTGVSQNPRHKITKRGQNVTFRCDPISEHNRLYWYRQTLGQGPEFLTYFQNEAQLEKSRLLSDRFSAERPKGSFSTLEIQRTEQGDSAMYLCASSSHGQNIETQYFGPGTRLLVL.

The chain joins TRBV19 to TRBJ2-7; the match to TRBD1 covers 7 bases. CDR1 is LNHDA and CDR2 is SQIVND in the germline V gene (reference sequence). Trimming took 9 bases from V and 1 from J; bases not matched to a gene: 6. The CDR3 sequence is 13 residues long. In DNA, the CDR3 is TGTGCCAGCAGCACGACAGGGTCCTACGAGCAGTACTTC. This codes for CASSTTGSYEQYF.

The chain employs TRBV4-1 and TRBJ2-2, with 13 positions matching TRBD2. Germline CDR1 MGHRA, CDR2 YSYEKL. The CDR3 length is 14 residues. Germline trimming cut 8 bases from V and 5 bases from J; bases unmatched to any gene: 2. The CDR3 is CASRTSGSTGELFF. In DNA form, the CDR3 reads TGCGCCAGCCGGACTAGCGGGAGTACCGGGGAGCTGTTTTTT.

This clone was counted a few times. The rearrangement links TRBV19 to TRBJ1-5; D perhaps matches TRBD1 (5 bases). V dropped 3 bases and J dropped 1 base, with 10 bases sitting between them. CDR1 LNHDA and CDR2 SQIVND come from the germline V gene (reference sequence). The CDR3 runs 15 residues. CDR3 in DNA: TGTGCCAGTAGTATTGCTGGGGCGAGCAATCAGCCCCAGCATTTT. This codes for CASSIAGASNQPQHF.

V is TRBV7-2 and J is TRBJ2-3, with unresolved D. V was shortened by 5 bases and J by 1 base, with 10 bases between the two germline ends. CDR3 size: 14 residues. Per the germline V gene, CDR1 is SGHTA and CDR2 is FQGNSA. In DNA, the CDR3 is TGTGCCAGCAGCGTCGGCCTCGGCACAGATACGCAGTATTTT. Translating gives CASSVGLGTDTQYF.